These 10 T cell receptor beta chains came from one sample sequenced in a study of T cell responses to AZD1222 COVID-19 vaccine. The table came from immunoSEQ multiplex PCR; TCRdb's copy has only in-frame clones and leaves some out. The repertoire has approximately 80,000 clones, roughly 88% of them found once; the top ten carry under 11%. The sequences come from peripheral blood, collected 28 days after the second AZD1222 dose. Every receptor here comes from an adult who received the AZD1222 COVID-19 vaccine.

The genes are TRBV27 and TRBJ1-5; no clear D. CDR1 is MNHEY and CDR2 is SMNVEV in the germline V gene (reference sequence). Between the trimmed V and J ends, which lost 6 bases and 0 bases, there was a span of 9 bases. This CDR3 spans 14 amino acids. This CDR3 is CASSRRGSNQPQHF. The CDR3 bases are TGTGCCAGCAGCAGGAGAGGTAGCAATCAGCCCCAGCATTTT.

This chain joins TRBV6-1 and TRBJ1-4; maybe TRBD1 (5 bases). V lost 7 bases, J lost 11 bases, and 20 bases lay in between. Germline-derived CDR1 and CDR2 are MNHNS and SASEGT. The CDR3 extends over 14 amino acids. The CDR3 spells CASTYLGGGDKLFF. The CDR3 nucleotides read TGTGCCAGCACTTACCTCGGGGGAGGTGATAAACTGTTTTTT.

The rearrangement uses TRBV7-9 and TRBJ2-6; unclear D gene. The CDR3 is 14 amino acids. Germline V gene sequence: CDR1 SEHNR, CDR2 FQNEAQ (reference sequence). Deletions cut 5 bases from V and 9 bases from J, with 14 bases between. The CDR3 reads CASSPWQSGNVLTF. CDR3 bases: TGTGCCAGCAGCCCTTGGCAGTCGGGCAACGTCCTGACTTTC.

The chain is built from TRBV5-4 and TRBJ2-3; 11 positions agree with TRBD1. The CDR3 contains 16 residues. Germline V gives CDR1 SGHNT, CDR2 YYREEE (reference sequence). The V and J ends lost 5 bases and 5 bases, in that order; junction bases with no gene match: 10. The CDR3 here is CASRERTGGLEDTQYF. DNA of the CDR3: TGTGCCAGCAGGGAAAGGACAGGGGGCCTGGAAGATACGCAGTATTTT.

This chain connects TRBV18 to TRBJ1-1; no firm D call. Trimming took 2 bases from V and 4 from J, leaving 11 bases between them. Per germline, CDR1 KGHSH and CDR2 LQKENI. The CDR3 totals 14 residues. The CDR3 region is CASSPGREGTEAFF. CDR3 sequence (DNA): TGTGCCAGCTCACCAGGGCGAGAAGGCACTGAAGCTTTCTTT.

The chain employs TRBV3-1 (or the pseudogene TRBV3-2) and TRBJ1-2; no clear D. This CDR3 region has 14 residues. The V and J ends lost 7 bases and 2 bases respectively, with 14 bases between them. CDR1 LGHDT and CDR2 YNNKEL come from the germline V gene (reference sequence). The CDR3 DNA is TGTGCCAGCAACCTAATGTCTAGCAACTATGGCTACACCTTC. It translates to CASNLMSSNYGYTF.

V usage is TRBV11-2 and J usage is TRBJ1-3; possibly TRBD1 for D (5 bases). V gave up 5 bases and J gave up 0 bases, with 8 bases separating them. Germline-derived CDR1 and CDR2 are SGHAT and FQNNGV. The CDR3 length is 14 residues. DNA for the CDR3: TGTGCCAGCAGCACGGGGCTCTCTGGAAACACCATATATTTT. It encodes CASSTGLSGNTIYF.

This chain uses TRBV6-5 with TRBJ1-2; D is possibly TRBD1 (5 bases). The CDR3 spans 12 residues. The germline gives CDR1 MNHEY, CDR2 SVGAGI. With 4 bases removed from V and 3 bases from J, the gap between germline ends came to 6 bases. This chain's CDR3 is CASSSGDYGYTF. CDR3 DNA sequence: TGTGCCAGCAGTTCGGGGGACTATGGCTACACCTTC.

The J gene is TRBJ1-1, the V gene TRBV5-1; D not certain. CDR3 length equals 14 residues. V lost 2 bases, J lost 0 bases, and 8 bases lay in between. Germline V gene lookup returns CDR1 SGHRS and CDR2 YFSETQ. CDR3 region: CASSFGGLNTEAFF. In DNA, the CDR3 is TGCGCCAGCAGCTTCGGAGGATTGAACACTGAAGCTTTCTTT.

The CDR3 is CASSLARAYTGELFF. CDR3 bases: TGTGCCAGCAGCTTAGCTAGGGCTTACACCGGGGAGCTGTTTTTT. The chain uses TRBV11-2 and TRBJ2-2, with no clear D. The CDR3 runs 15 residues. V was pared by 1 base and J by 3 bases, with 9 bases between. Germline CDR1 reads SGHAT; CDR2 reads FQNNGV.